The 4 T cell receptor beta chains given below trace back to one sample, sequenced in a study of T-cell memory formation after mild COVID-19. TCRdb re-called the 5' RACE reads with MiXCR, one entry per CDR3 protein. The repertoire holds approximately 250,000 distinct CDR3 sequences, with 16% as singletons. The sample taken for sequencing was PBMCs or a T cell subset sorted from them (not recorded which). The origin of the receptors is a man aged 18 to 30 who had mild COVID-19 (a few samples of this study predate the infection). Cell type and time point are not known.

The chain couples TRBV5-1 to TRBJ2-2; TRBD1 matches at 8 bases. The ends lost 4 bases at V and 5 bases at J; junction bases unmatched: 7. Germline CDR1 and CDR2: SGHRS and YFSETQ. The CDR3 is made up of 15 amino acids. This CDR3 is CASSTGQDGTGELFF. The CDR3, as DNA: TGCGCCAGCAGCACGGGACAGGATGGGACCGGGGAGCTGTTTTTT.

The table lists this clonotype with a few counts. The V gene is TRBV6-5, the J gene TRBJ1-6, with 7 bases aligning to TRBD1. Germline loops: CDR1 MNHEY, CDR2 SVGAGI. Losses at the gene ends were 10 bases for V and 5 bases for J; bases not matched to a gene: 8. The CDR3 runs 14 residues. This CDR3 reads CATQRDSNNSPLHF. The CDR3 DNA follows: TGTGCCACCCAAAGGGACAGCAATAATTCACCCCTCCACTTT.

The chain uses TRBV29-1 and TRBJ2-3; the D is unclear. This CDR3 contains 15 residues. The V and J ends lost 4 bases and 3 bases respectively, with 17 bases between them. Germline CDR1 and CDR2: SQVTM and ANQGSEA. The CDR3 nucleotides read TGCAGCGTTGCTGCCGTCCATTTCTCTACAGATACGCAGTATTTT. This gives the protein CSVAAVHFSTDTQYF.

The chain carries TRBV30 and TRBJ2-2, with 10 positions matching TRBD1. The CDR3 length is 15 residues. Germline V CDR1 and CDR2: GTSNPN, SVGIG (reference sequence). The trim removed 4 bases at V and 0 bases at J, leaving 2 bases unmatched. The CDR3, as DNA: TGTGCCTGGAATGGACAGGGGGCGAACACCGGGGAGCTGTTTTTT. Its translation is CAWNGQGANTGELFF.